This is a list of T cell receptor beta chains from one sample in a study of shared clonotypes between healthy human individuals. Clones were sequenced by immunoSEQ multiplex PCR, and TCRdb holds only the in-frame ones, with some missing. Of a few million clones detected, approximately 90% appear once; the ten largest clones hold 0.11% to 0.15%. The sequenced material came from naive CD4+ T cells sorted from blood. All receptors derive from a man between 18 and 35 years old in good health. CDR3s include the opening cysteine and the closing phenylalanine or tryptophan. The order of the fields is D gene, J gene, clone size, V gene, CDR3 length, CDR3 protein, CDR3 DNA. D genes are given only for firm matches. Clone size, where shown, is once, few, many, or a class for clones that have expanded.

TRBD1 TRBJ1-4 NA TRBV6-5 13 CASKGQGGEKLFF TGTGCCAGCAAAGGACAGGGAGGAGAAAAACTGTTTTTT
NA TRBJ2-3 NA TRBV6-1 15 CASSESGLVTDTQYF TGTGCCAGCAGTGAATCAGGGCTGGTCACAGATACGCAGTATTTT
NA TRBJ1-1 NA TRBV7-8 17 CASSLRWGSTGNTEAFF TGTGCCAGCAGCTTGCGATGGGGCTCGACAGGAAACACTGAAGCTTTCTTT
TRBD2 TRBJ2-1 NA TRBV5-1 15 CASAPVAGGPNEQFF TGCGCCAGCGCCCCGGTCGCGGGAGGGCCCAATGAGCAGTTCTTC
TRBD1 TRBJ2-5 NA TRBV29-1 12 CSARQGEETQYF TGCAGCGCCAGACAGGGCGAGGAGACCCAGTACTTC
NA TRBJ2-3 NA TRBV27 16 CASSPDRTPLVDTQYF TGTGCCAGCAGTCCAGACAGGACCCCTCTCGTGGATACGCAGTATTTT
TRBD2 TRBJ2-3 NA TRBV18 17 CASSPSGGLAGLDTQYF TGTGCCAGCTCACCAAGTGGCGGCCTAGCGGGGCTCGATACGCAGTATTTT
NA TRBJ2-7 NA TRBV6-5 15 CASSYSGVMSYEQYF TGTGCCAGCAGTTACTCGGGAGTAATGTCCTACGAGCAGTACTTC
NA TRBJ1-3 NA TRBV9 16 CASSVGAVSSGNTIYF TGTGCCAGCAGCGTAGGGGCTGTCAGCTCTGGAAACACCATATATTTT
NA TRBJ1-2 NA TRBV2 12 CASQVKMKGYTF TGTGCCAGCCAGGTAAAAATGAAAGGCTACACCTTC
NA TRBJ2-7 NA TRBV28 14 CASSPLISSYEQYF TGTGCCAGCAGTCCCTTGATTTCCTCCTACGAGCAGTACTTC
NA TRBJ1-2 NA TRBV20-1 11 CSWGGDYGYTF TGCTCGTGGGGAGGGGACTATGGCTACACCTTC
TRBD2 TRBJ2-7 NA TRBV27 14 CATSSGGGTYEQYF TGTGCCACCTCGTCGGGGGGTGGTACCTACGAGCAGTACTTC
NA TRBJ2-2 NA TRBV6-1 11 CASSEYGELFF TGTGCCAGCAGTGAATACGGGGAGCTGTTTTTT
NA TRBJ2-7 NA TRBV28 15 CASSAGQGGSYEQYF TGTGCCAGCAGTGCTGGGCAGGGGGGATCCTACGAGCAGTACTTC
TRBD2 TRBJ2-7 once TRBV7-2 15 CASSFTSGPSYEQYF TGTGCCAGCAGCTTCACTAGCGGACCATCCTACGAGCAGTACTTC